The 15 T cell receptor beta chains given below trace back to one sample, sequenced in a study of blood T cell repertoires in COVID-19. Only in-frame clones appear in the TCRdb table, and some are missing; sequencing was by immunoSEQ multiplex PCR. In the table there are 300,000 to 450,000 clones, almost 90% of which are singletons. The specimen was PBMCs or T cells enriched from blood (not recorded which). The receptors derive from a woman aged 25 to 39 who had been exposed to COVID-19.

The V gene is TRBV12-5, the J gene TRBJ2-7; 8 bases agree with TRBD1. The CDR3 contains 17 residues. V was pared by 1 base and J by 0 bases, with 8 bases of the junction left unmatched. The germline CDR1 and CDR2 sequences are LGHNT and FRNRAP. CDR3 sequence reads: CASGLGLGTGSSYEQYF. CDR3 coding DNA: TGTGCTAGTGGTTTGGGCCTCGGGACAGGCAGCTCCTACGAGCAGTACTTC.

This clone was counted a few times. The rearrangement joins TRBV29-1 to TRBJ2-3, with 14 bases that match TRBD2. The ends lost 2 bases at V and 7 bases at J; junction bases unmatched: 5. The CDR3 contains 15 residues. Germline CDR1 SQVTM, CDR2 ANQGSEA. CDR3 sequence reads: CSVERGTSGSNTQYF. CDR3 coding DNA: TGCAGCGTTGAAAGGGGGACTAGCGGGAGTAATACGCAGTATTTT.

The V call is TRBV11-3, the J call TRBJ2-7; D is unresolved. Trimming removed 1 base from V and 0 bases from J, with 16 bases in between. The CDR3 is 17 residues long. Germline CDR1 SGHNT, CDR2 YENEEA. The CDR3 here is CASSLGLLRPSSYEQYF. CDR3 in DNA: TGTGCCAGCAGCTTAGGCCTACTACGACCAAGCTCCTACGAGCAGTACTTC.

The genes are TRBV5-1 and TRBJ1-1; TRBD1 matches at 7 bases. Per germline, CDR1 SGHRS and CDR2 YFSETQ. This CDR3 has 14 amino acids. The trim removed 4 bases at V and 3 bases at J, leaving 6 bases unmatched. This chain's CDR3 is CASSREDRDTEAFF. The CDR3 coding sequence is TGCGCCAGCAGCAGGGAAGACAGGGACACTGAAGCTTTCTTT. The whole variable domain, remainder taken from reference TRBV5-1 and TRBJ1-1, is KAGVTQTPRYLIKTRGQQVTLSCSPISGHRSVSWYQQTPGQGLQFLFEYFSETQRNKGNFPGRFSGRQFSNSRSEMNVSTLELGDSALYLCASSREDRDTEAFFGQGTRLTVV.

This chain uses TRBV15 with TRBJ1-1; no clear D gene. V was cut by 2 bases and J by 7 bases, with 11 bases left in between. Germline CDR1 and CDR2: LNHNV and YYDKDF (reference sequence). The CDR3 sequence is 13 residues long. In DNA, the CDR3 is TGTGCCACCAGCAGAAAGGCAGGTGGTGAAGCTTTCTTT. Its translation is CATSRKAGGEAFF. The entire variable domain, with the rest obtained from reference TRBV15 and TRBJ1-1, is as follows: DAMVIQNPRYQVTQFGKPVTLSCSQTLNHNVMYWYQQKSSQAPKLLFHYYDKDFNNEADTPDNFQSRRPNTSFCFLDIRSPGLGDTAMYLCATSRKAGGEAFFGQGTRLTVV.

This clone was detected once. As DNA, the CDR3 is TGTGCCAGCAGCAGTCCGGGACAGTCATTTAATTCACCCCTCCACTTT. Encoded protein: CASSSPGQSFNSPLHF. V is TRBV21-1 and J is TRBJ1-6; the DNA was not compared with TRBD1, the D call given in the table. TRBV21-1 is a listed pseudogene. The CDR3 has 16 amino acids.

V and J are TRBV6-5 and TRBJ2-2; D gene unclear. Looked up from germline, CDR1 is MNHEY and CDR2 is SVGAGI. V gave up 6 bases and J gave up 6 bases, with 11 bases separating them. This CDR3 comprises 13 residues. The DNA for the CDR3 is TGTGCCAGCAGACCCCCAGGTGCCGGGGAGCTGTTTTTT. Translated: CASRPPGAGELFF.

This clone came up once. The chain couples TRBV5-1 to TRBJ2-5; 7 nucleotides match TRBD2. Trimming cost V 0 bases and J 2 bases; bases outside gene matches: 7. The germline V gene encodes CDR1 SGHRS and CDR2 YFSETQ. The CDR3 is 16 amino acids. This chain's CDR3 is CASSLAPSGIQETQYF. DNA of the CDR3: TGCGCCAGCAGCTTGGCTCCTAGCGGAATACAAGAGACCCAGTACTTC.

The gene calls are TRBV9 and TRBJ1-5, with D hard to call. Germline lookup yields CDR1 SGDLS and CDR2 YYNGEE. Trimming pared 3 bases from V and 0 bases from J, leaving 7 bases between. The CDR3 covers 14 residues. The CDR3 sequence: CASSDSYSNQPQHF. CDR3 in DNA: TGTGCCAGCAGCGACAGTTATAGCAATCAGCCCCAGCATTTT.

This rearrangement joins TRBV18 to TRBJ1-2; 9 positions agree with TRBD1. Germline values: CDR1 KGHSH, CDR2 LQKENI. Unmatched junction bases numbered 10, after V lost 6 bases and J lost 8 bases. CDR3 length equals 14 residues. CDR3 in DNA: TGTGCCAGCTCGCCCCCTGAGGACAGGGGCGGCTACACCTTC. Its protein is CASSPPEDRGGYTF. The variable domain in full, completed from reference TRBV18 and TRBJ1-2, reads NAGVMQNPRHLVRRRGQEARLRCSPMKGHSHVYWYRQLPEEGLKFMVYLQKENIIDESGMPKERFSAEFPKEGPSILRIQQVVRGDSAAYFCASSPPEDRGGYTFGSGTRLTVV.

The chain carries TRBV21-1 and TRBJ2-7; no DNA check was done on the table's D call, TRBD1. TRBV21-1 corresponds to a pseudogene. The CDR3 has 14 residues. The CDR3 nucleotides read TGTGCCAGCACCTCAGACAGGGTACCCTACGAGCAGTACTTC. Its translation: CASTSDRVPYEQYF.

J is TRBJ2-1 and V is TRBV5-6, with 8 bases identical to TRBD1. V dropped 4 bases and J dropped 6; count of bases not matched to a gene: 15. The germline V gene has CDR1 SGHDT and CDR2 YYEEEE. This CDR3 has 17 amino acids. As DNA, the CDR3 is TGTGCCAGCAGCCCCACCAGACAGGGGAGGTTGGGCAATGAGCAGTTCTTC. This translates into CASSPTRQGRLGNEQFF.

The V call is TRBV24-1, the J call TRBJ2-1; 10 positions agree with TRBD1. Germline V gene lookup returns CDR1 KGHDR and CDR2 SFDVKD. The CDR3 totals 14 residues. V lost 6 bases to trimming and J lost 6 bases; unmatched junction nucleotides: 4. The CDR3 here is CATSRTGGGNEQFF. CDR3 DNA sequence: TGTGCCACCAGTCGGACAGGGGGTGGCAATGAGCAGTTCTTC.

The J gene is TRBJ2-7, the V gene TRBV7-3; the match to TRBD1 covers 7 bases. V trimming: 6 bases; J trimming: 4 bases; junction bases outside the gene matches: 6. CDR1 and CDR2 from the germline V gene are SGHTA and FQGTGA. The CDR3 spans 13 residues. CDR3 loop: CASSFQGEYEQYF. The CDR3 DNA follows: TGTGCCAGCAGTTTTCAGGGGGAATACGAGCAGTACTTC. Looking up the rest from reference TRBV7-3 and TRBJ2-7 gives the full variable domain: GAGVSQTPSNKVTEKGKYVELRCDPISGHTALYWYRQSLGQGPEFLIYFQGTGAADDSGLPNDRFFAVRPEGSVSTLKIQRTERGDSAVYLCASSFQGEYEQYFGPGTRLTVT.

The V and J genes are TRBV24-1 and TRBJ1-2; D is perhaps TRBD1 (5 bases). Germline V gene data show CDR1 as KGHDR and CDR2 as SFDVKD. This CDR3 contains 13 residues. The V end lost 9 bases, the J end lost 8 bases, and 18 bases lay between the germline ends. CDR3 nucleotide sequence: TGTGCCACCCGGGACTCCCGGGCGTGGGGCTACACCTTC. Its translation: CATRDSRAWGYTF.